This T cell receptor (beta chain) was identified during a study of blood T cell repertoires in COVID-19. Study context: Italy, Spain and the United States were the sources of the convalescent and acute COVID-19 samples. PBMCs, B-cell-depleted T cells, or T cells were the source of the cDNA or gDNA that made up the material.

In Seattle, patients joined the study during active infection and were tracked longitudinally. V lost 4 bases, J lost 0 bases, and 9 bases stayed unmatched. The CDR3 is 17 residues long. Germline V gives CDR1 KGHSH, CDR2 LQKENI. Authors' analysis steps: Reference gene primer amplification yielded estimated nucleated cell counts. This table comes from immunoSEQ multiplex PCR, and its TCRdb copy is limited to in-frame clones, with some not included. V and J calls and clone size are copied from that table; D and trimming were computed from the DNA. The data show almost 95,000 clones, with roughly 85% seen just once and around 18% held by the top ten.

The chain links TRBV18 to TRBJ1-3; 7 bases match TRBD1. The material sequenced was peripheral blood. This TCR derives from a woman aged 60-75 years with COVID-19, enrolled during active disease. CDR3 nucleotide sequence: TGTGCCAGCTCACGAGCACAGGGGAGCTACTCTGGAAACACCATATATTTT. Translation: CASSRAQGSYSGNTIYF.